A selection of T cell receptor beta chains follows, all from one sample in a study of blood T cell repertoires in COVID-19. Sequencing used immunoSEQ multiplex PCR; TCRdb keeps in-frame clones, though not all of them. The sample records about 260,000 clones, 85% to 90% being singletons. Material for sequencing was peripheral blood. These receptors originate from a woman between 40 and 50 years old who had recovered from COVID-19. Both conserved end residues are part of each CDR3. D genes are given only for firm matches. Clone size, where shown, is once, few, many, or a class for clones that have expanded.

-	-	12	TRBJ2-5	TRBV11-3	CASSRGQETQYF	TGTGCCAGCAGTCGCGGACAAGAGACCCAGTACTTC
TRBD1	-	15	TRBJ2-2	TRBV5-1	CASSLDRGRIRELFF	TGCGCCAGCAGCTTGGACAGGGGGCGCATCAGGGAGCTGTTTTTT
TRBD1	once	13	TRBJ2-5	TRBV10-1	CASSERQGETQYF	TGCGCCAGCAGTGAGCGACAGGGGGAAACCCAGTACTTC
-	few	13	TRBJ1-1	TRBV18	CASSPETSPGTFF	TGTGCCAGCTCACCGGAGACATCCCCGGGGACTTTCTTT
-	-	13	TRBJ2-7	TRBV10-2	CASSGGPRNEQYF	TGCGCCAGCAGTGGAGGTCCTCGGAACGAGCAGTACTTC
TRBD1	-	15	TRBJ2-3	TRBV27	CASSPDRRGRDTQYF	TGTGCCAGCAGCCCGGACAGGCGAGGGAGAGATACGCAGTATTTT
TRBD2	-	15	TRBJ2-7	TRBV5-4	CASSTLAGGTYEQYF	TGTGCCAGCAGCACCCTAGCGGGGGGAACCTACGAGCAGTACTTC
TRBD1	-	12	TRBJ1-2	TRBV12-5	CASASGGLGYTF	TGTGCTAGTGCCTCAGGGGGCCTTGGCTACACCTTC
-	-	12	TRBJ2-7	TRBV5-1	CARRGRIYEQYF	TGCGCCAGGCGGGGACGGATCTACGAGCAGTACTTC
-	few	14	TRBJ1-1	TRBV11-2	CASQLARGNTEAFF	TGTGCCAGCCAGTTAGCCCGGGGGAACACTGAAGCTTTCTTT
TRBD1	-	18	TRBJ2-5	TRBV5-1	CASSPWTGGEWSLETQYF	TGCGCCAGCAGCCCTTGGACAGGGGGGGAGTGGAGCTTGGAGACCCAGTACTTC
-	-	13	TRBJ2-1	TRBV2	CASRQGAPNEQFF	TGTGCCAGCAGACAGGGAGCCCCCAATGAGCAGTTCTTC
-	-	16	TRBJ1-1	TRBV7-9	CASSRYSPGTPLEAFF	TGTGCCAGCAGTCGGTACTCCCCCGGGACTCCATTAGAAGCTTTCTTT
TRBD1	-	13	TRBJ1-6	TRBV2	CASRTGYNSPLHF	TGTGCCAGCAGGACAGGGTATAATTCACCCCTCCACTTT
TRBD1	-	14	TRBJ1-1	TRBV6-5	CASRSGTANTEAFF	TGTGCCAGCAGGTCCGGGACAGCAAACACTGAAGCTTTCTTT
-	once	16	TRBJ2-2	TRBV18	CASSLNRPGATGELFF	TGTGCCAGCTCACTGAACAGGCCTGGGGCCACCGGGGAGCTGTTTTTT
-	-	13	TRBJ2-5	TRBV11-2	CASSSGPQETQYF	TGTGCCAGCAGCTCTGGGCCCCAAGAGACCCAGTACTTC
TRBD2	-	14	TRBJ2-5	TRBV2	CASSASGGGETQYF	TGTGCCAGCAGTGCTAGCGGGGGAGGGGAGACCCAGTACTTC
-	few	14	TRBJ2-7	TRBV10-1	CASSDNRGAGEQYF	TGCGCCAGCAGTGACAACCGCGGGGCTGGTGAGCAGTACTTC
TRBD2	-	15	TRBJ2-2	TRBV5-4	CASSWLGGGTGELFF	TGTGCCAGCAGCTGGCTCGGGGGGGGCACCGGGGAGCTGTTTTTT
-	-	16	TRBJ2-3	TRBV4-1	CASSQPPGPSTDTQYF	TGCGCCAGCAGCCAACCGCCAGGGCCTAGCACAGATACGCAGTATTTT
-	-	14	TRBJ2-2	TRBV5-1	CASSWSGNTGELFF	TGCGCCAGCAGCTGGAGCGGGAACACCGGGGAGCTGTTTTTT
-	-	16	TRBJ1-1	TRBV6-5	CASSYPPTGPNTEAFF	TGTGCCAGCAGTTACCCACCCACAGGGCCGAACACTGAAGCTTTCTTT
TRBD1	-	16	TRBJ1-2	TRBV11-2	CASSQTFGTVNYGYTF	TGTGCCAGCAGCCAGACCTTCGGGACAGTTAACTATGGCTACACCTTC
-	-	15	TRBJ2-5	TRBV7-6	CASSPTRGSQETQYF	TGTGCCAGCAGCCCGACTAGGGGAAGTCAAGAGACCCAGTACTTC
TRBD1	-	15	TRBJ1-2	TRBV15	CATRGQGGFKYGYTF	TGTGCCACCAGAGGACAGGGCGGGTTTAAGTATGGCTACACCTTC
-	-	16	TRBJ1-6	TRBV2	CASRRLGGIQNSPLHF	TGTGCCAGCCGGCGTCTGGGGGGGATCCAAAATTCACCCCTCCACTTT
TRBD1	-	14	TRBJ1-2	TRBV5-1	CASSADRGLYGYTF	TGCGCCAGCAGCGCCGACAGGGGGCTATATGGCTACACCTTC
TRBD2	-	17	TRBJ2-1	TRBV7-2	CASSRARLAGGQNEQFF	TGTGCCAGCAGCCGCGCGCGCCTGGCGGGGGGGCAAAATGAGCAGTTCTTC
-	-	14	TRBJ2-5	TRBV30	CAWNLGLAQETQYF	TGTGCCTGGAACCTGGGGCTAGCGCAAGAGACCCAGTACTTC
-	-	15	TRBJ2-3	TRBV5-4	CASSFRGGRGDTQYF	TGTGCCAGCAGCTTTAGGGGGGGCCGGGGAGATACGCAGTATTTT
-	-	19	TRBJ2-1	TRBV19	CASSIPGLMRIGLRDEQFF	TGTGCCAGTAGTATCCCCGGACTCATGAGGATAGGGTTGAGAGATGAGCAGTTCTTC
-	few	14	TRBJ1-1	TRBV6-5	CASSYSQGITEAFF	TGTGCCAGCAGTTACTCGCAGGGTATCACTGAAGCTTTCTTT
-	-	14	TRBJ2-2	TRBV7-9	CASRPPGNTGELFF	TGTGCCAGCAGGCCCCCGGGGAACACCGGGGAGCTGTTTTTT
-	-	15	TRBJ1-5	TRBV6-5	CASRNGTWSNQPQHF	TGTGCCAGCAGAAACGGGACTTGGAGCAATCAGCCCCAGCATTTT
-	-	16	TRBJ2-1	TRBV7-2	CASRARAGASYNEQFF	TGTGCCAGCAGGGCGAGGGCGGGGGCCTCCTACAATGAGCAGTTCTTC
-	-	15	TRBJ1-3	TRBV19	CASSRQLGSGNTIYF	TGTGCCAGTAGTAGACAGCTAGGGTCTGGAAACACCATATATTTT
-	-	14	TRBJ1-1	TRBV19	CASSMSSVNTEAFF	TGTGCCAGTAGTATGAGTTCGGTGAACACTGAAGCTTTCTTT
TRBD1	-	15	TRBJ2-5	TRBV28	CASSLRQGKGETQYF	TGTGCCAGCAGTCTGCGACAGGGCAAAGGAGAGACCCAGTACTTC
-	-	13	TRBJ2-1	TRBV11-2	CASSPVMGYEQFF	TGTGCCAGCAGCCCCGTGATGGGCTATGAGCAGTTCTTC
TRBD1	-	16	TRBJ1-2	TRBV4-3	CASSPGTGGIGKGYTF	TGCGCCAGCAGCCCGGGGACAGGGGGAATCGGAAAGGGCTACACCTTC
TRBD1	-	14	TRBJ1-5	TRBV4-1	CASSQGDRSQPQHF	TGCGCCAGCAGCCAGGGGGACAGGTCTCAGCCCCAGCATTTT